This T cell receptor beta chain was retrieved from a study of T cell responses to AZD1222 COVID-19 vaccine. V lost 2 bases and J 3 bases, leaving 8 bases between the germline ends. CDR3 length equals 13 residues. Germline V gene data show CDR1 as MDHEN and CDR2 as SYDVKM. Study outcomes and limitations: Sampling captured repertoires only after the peak T cell response. Distributed over spike, vaccine-associated CD4 TCRs predominated at 160-218 and 743-854.

Clones were read by immunoSEQ multiplex PCR, and TCRdb kept only the in-frame ones, dropping some. Here the sample spans fewer than 150,000 clones, approximately 90% being singletons. A remark on this clone: Its antigen is as yet unknown.

The material was peripheral blood, obtained on day 0 of AZD1222 vaccination. The rearrangement joins TRBV28 to TRBJ2-7; D not certain. The TCR was taken from an adult in good health. DNA for the CDR3: TGTGCCAGCAGTTTAGCGGACGGCTACGAGCAGTACTTC. Encoded protein: CASSLADGYEQYF.